This T cell receptor (beta chain) comes out of a study of cytomegalovirus exposure and HLA in healthy donors. The CDR3 consists of 14 residues. From germline, CDR1 is MNHEY and CDR2 SVGAGI. Trimming pared 6 bases from V and 4 bases from J, leaving 16 bases between. Measured with immunoSEQ multiplex PCR; TCRdb has only the in-frame clones, and not every one. In the table there are more than 85,000 clones, 86% of which are singletons. The sample was PBMCs. The clonotype originates from a young woman in good health and CMV-seropositive. This chain connects TRBV6-5 to TRBJ2-7, with D possibly TRBD2 on 6 matching bases. CDR3 region: CASRKAGGVYEQYF. In DNA, the CDR3 is TGTGCCAGCAGGAAGGCTGGAGGGGTGTACGAGCAGTACTTC.